This T cell receptor (beta chain) was sequenced for a study of T cells in Graves' hyperthyroidism and ophthalmopathy. Points from the study as a whole: The majority of expanded thyroid clonotypes above 0.001 also appeared in blood.

About this clonotype: The target antigen is unknown.

TCR beta CDR3 region amplification was performed from RNA transcripts. First-round RT-PCR with HTBI primers amplified the TCR CDR3 region. TCRdb processed the multiplex PCR reads anew with MiXCR; each CDR3 protein has one entry. The table includes fewer than 450,000 distinct CDR3 sequences, roughly 20% detected once. Diagnoses were made from clinical symptoms, serum measures (thyroxine and TRAb), thyroid ultrasound and orbital computed tomography. This CDR3 has 15 residues. The ends lost 0 bases at V and 1 base at J; junction bases unmatched: 3. Germline V lookup: CDR1 SGHKS, CDR2 YYEKEE (reference sequence).

The chain recombines TRBV5-5 with TRBJ1-1, with 7 bases fitting TRBD1. Sample: blood. This TCR came from a man younger than 30 with Graves' ophthalmopathy. Here the CDR3 reads CASSLEGQSNTEAFF. The CDR3 DNA sequence: TGTGCCAGCAGCTTGGAGGGACAGTCGAACACTGAAGCTTTCTTT.